This TCR beta chain was sequenced for a study of T-cell reconstitution after alpha-beta-depleted transplantation in children. General study points: Most T-cell counts and diversity one year after the transplant came from T cells that were newly produced. Recipient T cells and thymic progenitors that survived were the source of the high TCRbeta diversity seen at day 60 in some patients. The study reportedly traced alpha-beta T cells about two months after transplant to several hundred expanded graft clones.

Unique molecular identifiers were incorporated into the prepared TCRbeta library. TCRdb independently ran MiXCR on the PCR reads; one entry per CDR3 protein. This table holds some 830,000 distinct CDR3 sequences, around 17% found once. The CDR3 extends over 15 amino acids. Germline V gives CDR1 SGDLS, CDR2 YYNGEE. V lost 1 base to trimming and J lost 6 bases; unmatched junction nucleotides: 2. This clonotype was detected many times. Antigen specificity is unknown. Specimen: PBMCs, mostly from graft donor cells, collected 360 days after TCRalphabeta/CD19-depleted stem cell transplant. J is TRBJ2-2 and V is TRBV9; 11 bases match TRBD2. The sequence came from a male patient between 5 and 17 years old who had a stem cell transplant for acute lymphoblastic leukemia, so the T cells may come from the graft donor. This CDR3 is CASSVTSGSAGELFF. The CDR3 DNA is TGTGCCAGCAGCGTAACTAGCGGGAGTGCCGGGGAGCTGTTTTTT.